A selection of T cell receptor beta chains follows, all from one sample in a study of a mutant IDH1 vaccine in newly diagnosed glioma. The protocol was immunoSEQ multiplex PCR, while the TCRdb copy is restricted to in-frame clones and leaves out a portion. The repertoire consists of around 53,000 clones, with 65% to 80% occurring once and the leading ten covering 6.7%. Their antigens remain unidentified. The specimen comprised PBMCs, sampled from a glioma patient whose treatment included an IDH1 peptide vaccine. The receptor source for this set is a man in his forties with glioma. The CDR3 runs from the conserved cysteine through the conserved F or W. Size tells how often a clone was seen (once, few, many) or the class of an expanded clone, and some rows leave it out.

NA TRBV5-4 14 CASSLGVGAYGYTF
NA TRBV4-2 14 CASSHSGRTDTQYF
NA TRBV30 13 CARQGISGNTIYF
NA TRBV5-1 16 CASSLATGGRTDTQYF
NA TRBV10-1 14 CASSPWTVSNEQFF
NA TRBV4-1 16 CASSQATGRVNYGYTF
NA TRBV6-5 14 CASSSAGTPYGYTF
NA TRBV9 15 CASSGSGGATDTQYF
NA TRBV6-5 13 CASSYEGRDGYTF
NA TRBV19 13 CASSLETNTEAFF
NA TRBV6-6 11 CASMVNTEAFF
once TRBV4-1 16 CASSQAAVPLNYGYTF
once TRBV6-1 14 CASIMVGSGNTIYF
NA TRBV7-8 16 CASSHTRKGPNLPLHF
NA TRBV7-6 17 CASSLTGPLSGANVLTF
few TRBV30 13 CAWSVRDNQPQHF
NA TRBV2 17 CASSYRGTADSYNGQFF
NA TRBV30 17 CAWSLLGGGLMNTEAFF
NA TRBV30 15 CAWRGGLLAKNIQYF
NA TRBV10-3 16 CAISEWGGESNEKLFF
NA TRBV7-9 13 CASSPTGEGKLFF
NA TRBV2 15 CASSFDRISNQPQHF
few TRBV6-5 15 CASSRSGTGSYEQYF
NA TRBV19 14 CASNPSQFNYGYTF
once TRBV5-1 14 CASSFGQGSDTQYF
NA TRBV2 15 CASRPHGGGGNEQFF
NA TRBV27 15 CASSPPTGWNQPQHF
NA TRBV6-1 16 CASSERVGAGAGELFF
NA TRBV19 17 CASSDGTSGGILDTQYF
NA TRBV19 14 CASSNRGGQETQYF
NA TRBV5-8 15 CASSVTGTGFYEQYF
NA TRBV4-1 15 CASSQGNRLDHEQYF
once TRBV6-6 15 CASRGPGSHTGELFF
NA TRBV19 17 CASSIDRGDTGNTEAFF
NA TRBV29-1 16 CSALGFKEGDTGELFF
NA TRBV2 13 CASSQQGNYGYTF
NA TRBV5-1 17 CASSLALTSGEPREQFF